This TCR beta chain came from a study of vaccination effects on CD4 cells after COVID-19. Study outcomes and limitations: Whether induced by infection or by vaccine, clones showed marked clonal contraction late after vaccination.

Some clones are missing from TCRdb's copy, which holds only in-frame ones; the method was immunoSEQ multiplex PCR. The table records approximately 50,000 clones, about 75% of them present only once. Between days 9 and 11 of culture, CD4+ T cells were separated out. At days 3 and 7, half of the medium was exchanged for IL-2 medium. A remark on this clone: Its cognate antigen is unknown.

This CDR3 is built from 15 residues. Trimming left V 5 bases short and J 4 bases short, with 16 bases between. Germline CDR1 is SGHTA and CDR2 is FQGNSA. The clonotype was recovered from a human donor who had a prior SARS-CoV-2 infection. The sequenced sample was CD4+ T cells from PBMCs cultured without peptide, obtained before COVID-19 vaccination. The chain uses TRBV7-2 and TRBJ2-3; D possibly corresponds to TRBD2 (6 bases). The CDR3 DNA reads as TGTGCCAGCAGCCCGAGGGAGGCTAATTCAGATACGCAGTATTTT. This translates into CASSPREANSDTQYF.